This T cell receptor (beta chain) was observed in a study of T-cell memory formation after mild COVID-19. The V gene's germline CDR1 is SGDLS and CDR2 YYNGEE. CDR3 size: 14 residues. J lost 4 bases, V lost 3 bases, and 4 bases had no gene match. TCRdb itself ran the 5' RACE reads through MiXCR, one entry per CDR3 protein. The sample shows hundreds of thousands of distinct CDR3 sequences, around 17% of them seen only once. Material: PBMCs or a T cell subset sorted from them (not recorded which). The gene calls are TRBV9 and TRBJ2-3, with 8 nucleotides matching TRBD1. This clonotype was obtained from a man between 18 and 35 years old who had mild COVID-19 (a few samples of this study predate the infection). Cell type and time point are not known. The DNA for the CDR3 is TGTGCCAGCAGCGAGCGGACAGGGTCAGATACGCAGTATTTT. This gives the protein CASSERTGSDTQYF.